Here is one T cell receptor beta chain with its context. Its target is unknown. This sample was included in a study of T cell responses to AZD1222 COVID-19 vaccine. Findings and limits, study-wide: Repertoire samples came only from after the peak T cell response.

CDR1 and CDR2 from the germline V gene are SNHLY and FYNNEI. V was clipped by 7 bases and J by 7 bases, with 14 bases between them. CDR3 length equals 13 residues. Repertoires were generated with immunoSEQ multiplex PCR, while TCRdb's copy carries only in-frame clones and drops some. The sample records around 140,000 clones, 85% to 90% being singletons. The source material was peripheral blood, sampled on day 0 of AZD1222 vaccination. This sequence originates from an adult in good health. The J gene is TRBJ2-1, the V gene TRBV2, with D maybe TRBD2 (6 bases). In nucleotides, the CDR3 is TGTGCCAGCACCCAGGGACGGGGGAATGAGCAGTTCTTC. Translating gives CASTQGRGNEQFF.